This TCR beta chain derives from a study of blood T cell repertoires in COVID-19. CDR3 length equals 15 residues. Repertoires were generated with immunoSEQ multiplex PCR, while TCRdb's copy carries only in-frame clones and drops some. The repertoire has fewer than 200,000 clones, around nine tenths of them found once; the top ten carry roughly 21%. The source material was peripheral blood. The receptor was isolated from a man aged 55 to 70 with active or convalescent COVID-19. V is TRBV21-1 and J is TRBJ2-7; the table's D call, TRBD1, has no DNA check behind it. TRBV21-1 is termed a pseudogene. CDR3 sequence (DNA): TGTGCCAGCAGCAAGGGGTTTCAGGGGCTCTACGAGCAGTACTTC. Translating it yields CASSKGFQGLYEQYF.